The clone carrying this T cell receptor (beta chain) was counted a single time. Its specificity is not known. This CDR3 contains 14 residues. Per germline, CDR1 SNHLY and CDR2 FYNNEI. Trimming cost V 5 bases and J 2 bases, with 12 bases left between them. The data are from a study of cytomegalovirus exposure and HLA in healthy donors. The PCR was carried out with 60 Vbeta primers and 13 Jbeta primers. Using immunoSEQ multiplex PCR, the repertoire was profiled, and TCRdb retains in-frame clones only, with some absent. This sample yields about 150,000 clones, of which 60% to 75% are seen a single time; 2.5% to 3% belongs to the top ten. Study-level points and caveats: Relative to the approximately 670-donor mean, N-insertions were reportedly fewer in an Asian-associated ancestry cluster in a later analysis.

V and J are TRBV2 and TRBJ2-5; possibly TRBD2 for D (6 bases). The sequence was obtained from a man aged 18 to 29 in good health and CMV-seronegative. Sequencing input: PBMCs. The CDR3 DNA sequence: TGTGCCAGCAGTAAAGGACTATCTCAAGAGACCCAGTACTTC. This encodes CASSKGLSQETQYF. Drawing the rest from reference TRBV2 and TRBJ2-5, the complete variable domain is EPEVTQTPSHQVTQMGQEVILRCVPISNHLYFYWYRQILGQKVEFLVSFYNNEISEKSEIFDDQFSVERPDGSNFTLKIRSTKLEDSAMYFCASSKGLSQETQYFGPGTRLLVL.